Below, one TCR beta chain is given with its context. The sample is drawn from a study of T-cell reconstitution after alpha-beta-depleted transplantation in children. V was trimmed by 4 bases and J by 7 bases, leaving 14 bases between them. CDR1 and CDR2 from the germline V gene are SQVTM and ANQGSEA. The CDR3 contains 13 residues. The library targeted TCRbeta and was prepared with unique molecular identifiers. MiXCR was run by TCRdb on the PCR reads, yielding one entry per CDR3 protein. The sample records hundreds of thousands of distinct CDR3 sequences, over 9.5% being singletons. Sequenced here: PBMCs from the stem cell graft donor, sampled from the stem cell graft. The source is a human donor who donated a stem cell graft to a child with acute myeloid leukemia. This sequence joins TRBV29-1 and TRBJ2-1; D might be TRBD2 (5 bases). CDR3 sequence reads: CSVASTRLNEQFF. DNA of the CDR3: TGCAGCGTTGCTAGCACTCGGCTTAATGAGCAGTTCTTC.